This T cell receptor (beta chain) is from a study of T-cell memory formation after mild COVID-19. TCRdb re-called the 5' RACE reads with MiXCR, one entry per CDR3 protein. This table holds 550,000 to 600,000 distinct CDR3 sequences, roughly a sixth found once. This clonotype was observed a few times. The germline V gene encodes CDR1 SGHRS and CDR2 YFSETQ. This CDR3 is 15 amino acids long. V lost 1 base and J 2 bases, leaving 11 bases between the germline ends. The TCR comes from an adult woman who had mild COVID-19 (a few samples of this study predate the infection). Cell type and time point are not known. Specimen: PBMCs or a T cell subset sorted from them (not recorded which). The J gene is TRBJ2-3, the V gene TRBV5-1; weak D call: TRBD1 (5 bases). The CDR3 sequence: CASSLIGAPTDTQYF. The DNA for the CDR3 is TGCGCCAGCAGCTTGATAGGGGCACCCACAGATACGCAGTATTTT.